This T cell receptor (beta chain) was sequenced in a study of shared T cell receptors in the human thymus. Assay: immunoSEQ multiplex PCR; the TCRdb copy retains only in-frame clones and omits some. The sample contains about 380,000 clones, around 93% of which appear only once. This CDR3 has 11 residues. Trimming shortened V by 3 bases and J by 5 bases, and 6 bases separated the two germline ends. CDR1 and CDR2 from the germline V gene are SGDLS and YYNGEE. This rearrangement joins TRBV9 to TRBJ2-7; D is undetermined. The sequence was obtained from a human donor. The sample taken for sequencing was thymocytes. Here the CDR3 DNA reads TGTGCCAGCAGCGGGCCCCACGAGCAGTACTTC. Protein product: CASSGPHEQYF.